One sample yielded the 20 T cell receptor beta chains listed below, sequenced in a study of T-cell reconstitution after alpha-beta-depleted transplantation in children. Preparation of the TCRbeta library used unique molecular identifiers. TCRdb used MiXCR to reprocess the PCR reads, holding one entry per CDR3 protein. Among over 400,000 distinct CDR3 sequences listed, 9.5% to 15% were seen once. Material: PBMCs from the stem cell graft donor, obtained from the stem cell graft. The origin of the receptors is a human donor who donated a stem cell graft to a child with combined immunodeficiency.

The V gene is TRBV6-5, the J gene TRBJ2-7; D might be TRBD1 (6 bases). Looked up from germline, CDR1 is MNHEY and CDR2 is SVGAGI. The V end was cut by 7 bases, the J end by 6 bases, with 13 bases between. This CDR3 has 12 residues. CDR3 protein: CASTRRGGEQYF. Written as DNA, the CDR3 is TGTGCCAGCACCCGACGAGGGGGCGAGCAGTACTTC.

This rearrangement joins TRBV6-2 or TRBV6-3 to TRBJ2-7; 11 bases line up with TRBD2. Germline values: CDR1 MNHEY, CDR2 SVGEGT. Trimming took 7 bases from V and 0 from J; bases not matched to a gene: 8. The CDR3 has 16 residues. The CDR3 DNA sequence: TGTGCCAGCACCGGGACTAGCGGTCGAAGCTCCTACGAGCAGTACTTC. Its translation is CASTGTSGRSSYEQYF.

This clonotype was seen more than once but under ten times. At one boundary the junction diverges from the germline segment, which might be a read error. Written as DNA, the CDR3 is TGCTGTGCTAGAGAAGCGTCGGTAGGGTTAGCCAAAAACATTCAGTACTTC. Its translation is CCAREASVGLAKNIQYF. The chain is built from TRBV20-1 and TRBJ2-4, with D uncertain. There are 17 residues in the CDR3. Germline CDR1 and CDR2: DFQATT and SNEGSKA (reference sequence).

This clonotype was seen many times. The chain uses TRBV12-5 and TRBJ2-3; D might be TRBD1 (5 bases). This CDR3 is 15 amino acids long. Germline assignment: CDR1 LGHNT and CDR2 FRNRAP. The V end was cut by 5 bases, the J end by 2 bases, with 14 bases between. Written as DNA, the CDR3 is TGTGCTAGTGGTCACCGACAGCCATCCACAGATACGCAGTATTTT. As protein: CASGHRQPSTDTQYF.

The chain has TRBV4-1 and TRBJ2-7, with D maybe TRBD1 (6 bases). V dropped 3 bases and J dropped 4 bases, with 16 bases sitting between them. The CDR3 spans 15 residues. The V gene's germline CDR1 is MGHRA and CDR2 YSYEKL. CDR3 sequence: CASSHEQGIGYEQYF. The CDR3 nucleotides read TGCGCCAGCAGCCATGAACAGGGAATCGGGTACGAGCAGTACTTC.

This rearrangement joins TRBV25-1 to TRBJ1-1; 7 bases agree with TRBD1. J was trimmed by 3 bases and V by 0 bases; bases with no gene match: 7. The CDR3 covers 16 residues. Germline CDR1 and CDR2: MGHDK and SYGVNS. The CDR3 DNA reads as TGTGCCAGCAGTGAATATTACGGCAGGGGGTACACTGAAGCTTTCTTT. Protein product: CASSEYYGRGYTEAFF.

The chain recombines TRBV12-3 or TRBV12-4 with TRBJ1-2; 9 nucleotides agree with TRBD1. V shed 5 bases, J shed 8 bases, and the junction held 9 bases outside the gene matches. The CDR3 is 14 amino acids. The CDR3 spells CASSPPGQGKGYTF. The CDR3 DNA reads as TGTGCCAGCAGTCCACCGGGACAGGGTAAAGGCTACACCTTC.

This clonotype was counted ten times or more. The J gene is TRBJ1-2, the V gene TRBV12-3 or TRBV12-4; D unclear. The V end was cut by 3 bases, the J end by 5 bases, with 16 bases between. CDR3 size: 15 residues. The DNA for the CDR3 is TGTGCCAGCAGTTTTGGCGGGCTTCTGGGATATGGCTACACCTTC. It is translated as CASSFGGLLGYGYTF.

The chain uses TRBV20-1 and TRBJ2-7; a possible D gene is TRBD2 (6 bases). V lost 3 bases to trimming and J lost 4 bases, with 19 bases between them. The CDR3 runs 15 residues. Germline V lookup: CDR1 DFQATT, CDR2 SNEGSKA (reference sequence). CDR3 DNA sequence: TGCAGTGCTAGGAGCCGGGACTTCCAGAGTTACGAGCAGTACTTC. It translates to CSARSRDFQSYEQYF.

This clonotype was counted a few times. The rearrangement joins TRBV20-1 to TRBJ1-5, with D uncertain. V was trimmed by 3 bases and J by 0 bases, leaving 15 bases between them. The CDR3 has 16 residues. Germline V CDR1 and CDR2: DFQATT, SNEGSKA (reference sequence). CDR3 sequence reads: CSASQQPYYSNQPQHF. CDR3 DNA sequence: TGCAGTGCTAGTCAACAGCCCTATTATAGCAATCAGCCCCAGCATTTT.

The rearrangement joins TRBV6-1 to TRBJ2-5; 10 bases map to TRBD2. Germline trimming cut 6 bases from V and 5 bases from J; bases unmatched to any gene: 9. The germline gives CDR1 MNHNS, CDR2 SASEGT. CDR3 size: 15 residues. CDR3 sequence (DNA): TGTGCCAGCAGCAAGATCCTAGCGGGAGTGGAGACCCAGTACTTC. It is translated as CASSKILAGVETQYF.

V usage is TRBV11-2 and J usage is TRBJ2-7; 8 bases map to TRBD1. J gave up 7 bases and V 1 base, and 9 bases lay outside the gene matches. The CDR3 contains 15 residues. CDR1 is SGHAT and CDR2 is FQNNGV in the germline V gene. The CDR3: CASSLGWQGANEQYF. For the CDR3, the DNA is TGTGCCAGCAGCTTAGGTTGGCAGGGGGCGAATGAGCAGTACTTC. Drawing the rest from reference TRBV11-2 and TRBJ2-7, the complete variable domain is EAGVAQSPRYKIIEKRQSVAFWCNPISGHATLYWYQQILGQGPKLLIQFQNNGVVDDSQLPKDRFSAERLKGVDSTLKIQPAKLEDSAVYLCASSLGWQGANEQYFGPGTRLTVT.

The chain combines TRBV29-1 with TRBJ2-1; the match to TRBD1 covers 10 bases. The J segment lost 6 bases and the V segment lost 7 bases, leaving 6 bases of the junction unmatched. Germline CDR1 reads SQVTM; CDR2 reads ANQGSEA. The CDR3 is 13 amino acids. DNA for the CDR3: TGCAGCGGTGACAGGGGGCTCGGCAATGAGCAGTTCTTC. Translating it yields CSGDRGLGNEQFF.

This clonotype was seen repeatedly, ten times or more. The V call is TRBV7-8, the J call TRBJ2-2, with 8 bases aligning to TRBD1. CDR1 and CDR2 (germline): SGHVS, FQNEAQ. This CDR3 has 14 amino acids. Trimming at V came to 5 bases and at J to 6 bases, leaving 5 bases not matched to a gene. CDR3 sequence reads: CASSGRTGSGELFF. The CDR3 DNA reads as TGTGCCAGCAGCGGAAGGACAGGGTCCGGGGAGCTGTTTTTT.

The V gene is TRBV5-1, the J gene TRBJ2-7; maybe TRBD2 (5 bases). Germline loops: CDR1 SGHRS, CDR2 YFSETQ. The CDR3 is made up of 14 amino acids. V shed 5 bases and J shed 1 base, with 13 bases lying between them. CDR3 amino acids: CASREVVGSYEQYF. The CDR3, as DNA: TGCGCCAGCAGGGAGGTGGTGGGGTCCTACGAGCAGTACTTC.

V usage is TRBV11-2 and J usage is TRBJ2-2; D remains unclear. This CDR3 region has 17 residues. Trimming cost V 2 bases and J 0 bases, with 13 bases left between them. CDR1 SGHAT and CDR2 FQNNGV come from the germline V gene. The CDR3 loop is CASSLLFGFTNTGELFF. The CDR3 bases are TGTGCCAGCAGCTTATTATTTGGTTTTACGAACACCGGGGAGCTGTTTTTT.

There are many counts of this clonotype. The chain links TRBV15 to TRBJ1-2, with 10 bases lining up with TRBD1. J gave up 5 bases and V 7 bases, and 7 bases lay outside the gene matches. The CDR3 loop spans 14 amino acids. Germline CDR1 and CDR2: LNHNV and YYDKDF (reference sequence). For the CDR3, the DNA is TGTGCCACCACTAAGGACAGGGGGTATTATGGCTACACCTTC. This sequence encodes CATTKDRGYYGYTF.

Many counts were recorded for this clonotype. CDR3 protein: CASRPGSTDTQYF. For the CDR3, the DNA is TGTGCCAGCAGACCGGGAAGCACAGATACGCAGTATTTT. V is TRBV6-6 and J is TRBJ2-3; D possibly corresponds to TRBD2 (5 bases). CDR1 and CDR2 from the germline V gene are MNHNY and SVGAGI (reference sequence). V shed 6 bases and J shed 0 bases, with 7 bases lying between them. This CDR3 is built from 13 residues.

This clonotype was observed a few times. The chain recombines TRBV3-1 with TRBJ2-7; weak D call: TRBD2 (5 bases). V was cut by 1 base and J by 1 base, with 11 bases left in between. Germline lookup yields CDR1 LGHDT and CDR2 YNNKEL (reference sequence). CDR3 length equals 15 residues. Written as DNA, the CDR3 is TGTGCCAGCAGCCAAGGGAGACTACCTTCCTACGAGCAGTACTTC. Translated, it gives CASSQGRLPSYEQYF.

V usage is TRBV20-1 and J usage is TRBJ2-3, with TRBD1 identical over 9 bases. CDR3 size: 15 residues. The V gene's germline CDR1 is DFQATT and CDR2 SNEGSKA (reference sequence). V lost 4 bases and J lost 4; bases outside the gene matches: 9. In nucleotides, the CDR3 is TGCAGTGCTAATGTGGGGACAGGGTTGGCAGATACGCAGTATTTT. This codes for CSANVGTGLADTQYF.